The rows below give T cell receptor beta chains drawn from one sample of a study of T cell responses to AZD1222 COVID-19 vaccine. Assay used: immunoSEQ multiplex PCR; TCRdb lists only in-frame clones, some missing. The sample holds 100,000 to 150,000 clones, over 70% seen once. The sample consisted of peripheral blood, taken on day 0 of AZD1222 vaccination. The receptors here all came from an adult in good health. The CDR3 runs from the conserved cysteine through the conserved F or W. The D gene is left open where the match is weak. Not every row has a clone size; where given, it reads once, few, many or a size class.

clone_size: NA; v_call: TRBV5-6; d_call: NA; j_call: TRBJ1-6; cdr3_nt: TGTGCCAGCAGCTTGGGTCAGTATAATTCACCCCTCCACTTT; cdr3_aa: CASSLGQYNSPLHF
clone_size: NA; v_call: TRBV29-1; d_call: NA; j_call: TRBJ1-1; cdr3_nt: TGCAGCGTTGATGCACAGCAGAACACTGAAGCTTTCTTT; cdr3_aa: CSVDAQQNTEAFF
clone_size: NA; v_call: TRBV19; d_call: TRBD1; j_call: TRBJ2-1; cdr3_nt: TGTGCCAGTAGTGAGACAGGGTATACTAATGAGCAGTTCTTC; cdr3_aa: CASSETGYTNEQFF
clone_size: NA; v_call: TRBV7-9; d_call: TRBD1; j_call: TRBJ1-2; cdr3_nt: TGTGCCAGCAGCTTAGGCCCGGGACAGGTGGAAGACAAGGGCTACACCTTC; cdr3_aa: CASSLGPGQVEDKGYTF
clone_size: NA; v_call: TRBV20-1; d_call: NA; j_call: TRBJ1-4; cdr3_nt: TGCAGTGCTAGTCCGACCGGCGGGGATAGTGAAAAACTGTTTTTT; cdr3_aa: CSASPTGGDSEKLFF
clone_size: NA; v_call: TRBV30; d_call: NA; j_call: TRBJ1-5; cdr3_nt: TGTGCCTGGAGTGTGGCCGGGAATCAGCCCCAGCATTTT; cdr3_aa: CAWSVAGNQPQHF
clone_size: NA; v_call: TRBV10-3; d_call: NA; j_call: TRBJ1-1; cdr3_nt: TGTGCCATCAGCAACTCGGGGGTCCTCACTGAAGCTTTCTTT; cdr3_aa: CAISNSGVLTEAFF
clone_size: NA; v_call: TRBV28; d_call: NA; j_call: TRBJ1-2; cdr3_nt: TGTGCCAGCAGCCTCGGGACGGGAAACTATGGCTACACCTTC; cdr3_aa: CASSLGTGNYGYTF
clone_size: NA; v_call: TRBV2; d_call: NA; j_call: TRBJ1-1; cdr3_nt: TGTGCCAGCAGTGAGGGGCAGCCAAACACTGAAGCTTTCTTT; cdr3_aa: CASSEGQPNTEAFF
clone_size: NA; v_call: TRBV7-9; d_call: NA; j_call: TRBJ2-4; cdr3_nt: TGTGCCAGCAGCCCCCCTCCTCGTTGGGGGAACATTCAGTACTTC; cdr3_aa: CASSPPPRWGNIQYF
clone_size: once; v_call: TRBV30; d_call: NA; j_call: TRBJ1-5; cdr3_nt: TGTGCCTGGAGCCCCATAAGGGGGGGCAATGGACAGCCCCAGCATTTT; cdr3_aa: CAWSPIRGGNGQPQHF
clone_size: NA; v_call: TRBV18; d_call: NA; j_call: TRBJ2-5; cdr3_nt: TGTGCCAGCTCACCAGGGGTAGAGACCCAGTACTTC; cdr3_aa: CASSPGVETQYF
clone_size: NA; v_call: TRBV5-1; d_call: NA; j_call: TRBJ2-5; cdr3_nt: TGCGCCAGCAGCCCCATGGGAGATGGTAACGGGGAGACCCAGTACTTC; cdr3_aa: CASSPMGDGNGETQYF
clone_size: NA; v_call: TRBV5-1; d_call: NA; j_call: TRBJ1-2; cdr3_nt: TGCGCCAGCAGCTTGAGAGGAGGGACATATGGCTACACCTTC; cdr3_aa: CASSLRGGTYGYTF
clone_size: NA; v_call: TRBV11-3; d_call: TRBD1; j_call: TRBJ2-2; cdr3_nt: TGTGCCAGCAGATCCTCGCCACTCTCAGGGGGCAGGGTAACCGGGGAGCTGTTTTTT; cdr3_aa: CASRSSPLSGGRVTGELFF
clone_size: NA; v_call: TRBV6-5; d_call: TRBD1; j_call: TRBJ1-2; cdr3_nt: TGTGCCAGCAGATTACGGGACAGGGCTAACTATGGCTACACCTTC; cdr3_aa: CASRLRDRANYGYTF
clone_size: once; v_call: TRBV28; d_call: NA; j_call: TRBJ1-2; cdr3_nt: TGTGCCAGCAGACGACCCAGCTCGTCGTATGGCTACACCTTC; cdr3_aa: CASRRPSSSYGYTF
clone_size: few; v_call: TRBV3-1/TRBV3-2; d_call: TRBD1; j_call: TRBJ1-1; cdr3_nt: TGTGCCAGCAGCCAATTTTATCCGGGACAGGGGAAAACCTTGAACACTGAAGCTTTCTTT; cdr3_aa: CASSQFYPGQGKTLNTEAFF
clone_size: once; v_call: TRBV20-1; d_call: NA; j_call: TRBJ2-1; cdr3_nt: TGCAGTGCTAGTATCGGGGCCTACAATGAGCAGTTCTTC; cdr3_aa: CSASIGAYNEQFF
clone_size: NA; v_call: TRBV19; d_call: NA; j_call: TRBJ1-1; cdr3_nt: TGTGCCAGTAGTATTGGTGGCAGATCGAACACTGAAGCTTTCTTT; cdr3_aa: CASSIGGRSNTEAFF
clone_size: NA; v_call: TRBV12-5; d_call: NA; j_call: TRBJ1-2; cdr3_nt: TGTGCTAGCAGGGGATCCGGCGGCTACACCTTC; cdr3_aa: CASRGSGGYTF
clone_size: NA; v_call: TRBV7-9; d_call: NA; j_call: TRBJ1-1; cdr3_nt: TGTGCCAGCAGTTCTTTCAGGGGAGGGAACACTGAAGCTTTCTTT; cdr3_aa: CASSSFRGGNTEAFF
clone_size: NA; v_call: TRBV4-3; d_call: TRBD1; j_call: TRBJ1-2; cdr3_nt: TGCGCCAGCAGCCAAGATTCTGAGACAGGGGGATTTGGCTACACCTTC; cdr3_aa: CASSQDSETGGFGYTF
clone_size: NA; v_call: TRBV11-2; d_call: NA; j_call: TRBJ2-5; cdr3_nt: TGTGCCAGCAGCCATGCAGAGACCCAGTACTTC; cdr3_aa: CASSHAETQYF